Below are 25 T cell receptor beta chains sequenced from a single sample in a study of cytomegalovirus exposure and HLA in healthy donors. PCR used 60 Vbeta primers and 13 Jbeta primers. TCRdb keeps only in-frame clones here, not all; method: immunoSEQ multiplex PCR. This sample has 120,000 or so clones; 17% occur once, and the top ten carry 2.9%. Sequenced material: PBMCs. The receptors originated from a female donor in good health and CMV-seropositive.

This clone was counted a few times. The chain couples TRBV18 to TRBJ2-5, with D perhaps matching TRBD1 (6 bases). This CDR3 comprises 13 residues. The germline V gene has CDR1 KGHSH and CDR2 LQKENI. The germline V and J ends were trimmed by 4 bases and 4 bases, with 10 bases remaining between them. The CDR3 coding sequence is TGTGCCAGCTCACAACAGGGACCAGAGACCCAGTACTTC. It is translated as CASSQQGPETQYF.

The chain links TRBV11-1 to TRBJ1-1; D perhaps matches TRBD1 (6 bases). This CDR3 contains 15 residues. Germline loops: CDR1 SGHAT, CDR2 FQDESV (reference sequence). V lost 3 bases to trimming and J lost 0 bases, with 11 bases between them. CDR3 sequence: CASSFRRGLNTEAFF. The CDR3 region has the DNA TGTGCCAGCAGCTTCCGCAGGGGCCTGAACACTGAAGCTTTCTTT. The variable domain in full, completed from reference TRBV11-1 and TRBJ1-1, reads EAEVAQSPRYKITEKSQAVAFWCDPISGHATLYWYRQILGQGPELLVQFQDESVVDDSQLPKDRFSAERLKGVDSTLKIQPAELGDSAMYLCASSFRRGLNTEAFFGQGTRLTVV.

The chain joins TRBV19 to TRBJ1-2; D call uncertain. The CDR3 covers 16 residues. The V end lost 2 bases, the J end lost 0 bases, and 13 bases lay between the germline ends. CDR1 is LNHDA and CDR2 is SQIVND in the germline V gene (reference sequence). CDR3 loop: CASSIYEGSANYGYTF. DNA for the CDR3: TGTGCCAGTAGTATATATGAGGGCTCTGCTAACTATGGCTACACCTTC.

The V gene is TRBV5-1, the J gene TRBJ1-6; maybe TRBD1 (6 bases). V lost 4 bases, J lost 6 bases, and 17 bases lay in between. CDR1 and CDR2 (germline): SGHRS, YFSETQ. CDR3 length: 16 residues. This chain's CDR3 is CASSQGQSQSNSPLHF. CDR3 nucleotide sequence: TGCGCCAGCAGCCAAGGACAGTCTCAGAGTAATTCACCCCTCCACTTT.

The chain links TRBV25-1 to TRBJ2-2; D not resolved. V shed 5 bases and J shed 6 bases, with 7 bases lying between them. This CDR3 is 12 amino acids long. Germline V gives CDR1 MGHDK, CDR2 SYGVNS. CDR3 sequence: CASSPFAGELFF. As DNA, the CDR3 is TGTGCCAGCAGTCCCTTCGCCGGGGAGCTGTTTTTT.

This clone was observed a few times. V is TRBV4-1 and J is TRBJ2-2; 7 bases agree with TRBD2. The germline V gene has CDR1 MGHRA and CDR2 YSYEKL. The CDR3 totals 17 residues. Germline trimming cut 6 bases from V and 3 bases from J; bases unmatched to any gene: 13. CDR3 coding DNA: TGCGCCAGCAGTCTAAGCTGGGGGGGAGGATACACCGGGGAGCTGTTTTTT. This gives the protein CASSLSWGGGYTGELFF.

V usage is TRBV5-1 and J usage is TRBJ2-3; D unclear. The length of the CDR3 is 13 residues. V lost 3 bases and J lost 0, with 5 bases in between. Germline CDR1 and CDR2: SGHRS and YFSETQ. CDR3 protein: CASSSSSTDTQYF. The CDR3, as DNA: TGCGCCAGCAGCTCCTCTAGCACAGATACGCAGTATTTT. Filled out from reference TRBV5-1 and TRBJ2-3, the complete variable domain reads KAGVTQTPRYLIKTRGQQVTLSCSPISGHRSVSWYQQTPGQGLQFLFEYFSETQRNKGNFPGRFSGRQFSNSRSEMNVSTLELGDSALYLCASSSSSTDTQYFGPGTRLTVL.

As concerns this clone: This specimen includes other DNA sequences encoding the same CDR3. The CDR3: CAWSVSGGSTDTQYF. Here the CDR3 DNA reads TGTGCCTGGAGTGTAAGTGGGGGGAGCACAGATACGCAGTATTTT. This rearrangement joins TRBV30 to TRBJ2-3, with D maybe TRBD2 (6 bases). The CDR3 contains 15 residues. The V gene's germline CDR1 is GTSNPN and CDR2 SVGIG (reference sequence). The ends were cut back, 0 bases at V and 0 bases at J, with 10 bases in the middle.

This clone has a handful of counts. This rearrangement joins TRBV29-1 to TRBJ2-7, with TRBD1 as a possible D gene (6 bases). The germline V and J ends were trimmed by 4 bases and 2 bases, with 12 bases remaining between them. Per the germline V gene, CDR1 is SQVTM and CDR2 is ANQGSEA. The CDR3 runs 13 residues. CDR3 coding DNA: TGCAGCGTTGTCAGTGACAGGACCTACGAGCAGTACTTC. It yields the protein CSVVSDRTYEQYF.

The CDR3: CASTPDRAQETQYF. The DNA of the CDR3 is TGCGCCAGCACCCCGGACAGGGCCCAAGAGACCCAGTACTTC. The chain has TRBV5-1 and TRBJ2-5; the match to TRBD1 covers 8 bases. Germline lookup yields CDR1 SGHRS and CDR2 YFSETQ. The CDR3 spans 14 residues. V gave up 6 bases and J gave up 1 base; unmatched junction bases: 5.

This clone appeared a few times. This sequence joins TRBV4-1 and TRBJ2-1, with 9 nucleotides matching TRBD2. This CDR3 spans 17 amino acids. Trimming took 3 bases from V and 5 from J; bases not matched to a gene: 11. Germline V CDR1 and CDR2: MGHRA, YSYEKL. The CDR3 spells CASSQGTGLARDNEQFF. CDR3 nucleotide sequence: TGCGCCAGCAGCCAGGGAACGGGACTAGCTAGGGACAATGAGCAGTTCTTC.

The rearrangement joins TRBV5-8 to TRBJ2-3; no clear D gene. Germline V gene sequence: CDR1 SGHTS, CDR2 YDEGEE. V lost 0 bases to trimming and J lost 4 bases, with 6 bases between them. The CDR3 loop spans 13 amino acids. This chain's CDR3 is CASSLGHSDTQYF. Written as DNA, the CDR3 is TGTGCCAGCAGCTTGGGACATTCAGATACGCAGTATTTT.

This clone was found a few times. The rearrangement uses TRBV30 and TRBJ1-4; no firm D call. Germline CDR1 GTSNPN, CDR2 SVGIG (reference sequence). V gave up 0 bases and J gave up 7 bases, with 12 bases separating them. The CDR3 covers 14 residues. CDR3 bases: TGTGCCTGGAGTGTACCGGGAAGAGGTGAAAAACTGTTTTTT. It is translated as CAWSVPGRGEKLFF. Full variable domain (missing parts from reference TRBV30 and TRBJ1-4): SQTIHQWPATLVQPVGSPLSLECTVEGTSNPNLYWYRQAAGRGLQLLFYSVGIGQISSEVPQNLSASRPQDRQFILSSKKLLLSDSGFYLCAWSVPGRGEKLFFGSGTQLSVL.

The chain carries TRBV5-1 and TRBJ1-1; TRBD1 matches at 7 bases. The V gene end was trimmed by 0 bases and the J gene end by 5 bases; junction bases not matched to a gene: 7. Germline loops: CDR1 SGHRS, CDR2 YFSETQ. This CDR3 has 15 amino acids. The CDR3 DNA reads TGCGCCAGCAGCTTGGAGAGGGGGCTGATAACTGAAGCTTTCTTT. Amino acids: CASSLERGLITEAFF.

This clone has just one count. The chain employs TRBV18 and TRBJ2-5, with 9 bases that match TRBD1. The germline V gene encodes CDR1 KGHSH and CDR2 LQKENI. V shed 5 bases and J 5 bases; nucleotides not matched to a gene: 12. The length of the CDR3 is 16 residues. Written as DNA, the CDR3 is TGTGCCAGCTCATTCGGGGGACAGGGAATGTGGGAGACCCAGTACTTC. Its protein product is CASSFGGQGMWETQYF.

This chain uses TRBV4-1 with TRBJ2-7, with 8 bases that match TRBD1. Trimming removed 2 bases from V and 6 bases from J; junction bases left unmatched: 3. CDR3 length: 13 amino acids. Germline V gene sequence: CDR1 MGHRA, CDR2 YSYEKL. The CDR3 reads CASSQIRGLEQYF. The CDR3 DNA is TGCGCCAGCAGCCAAATCAGGGGGCTCGAGCAGTACTTC.

This clone showed up just a few times. V and J are TRBV5-1 and TRBJ1-1; no reliable D call. Germline assignment: CDR1 SGHRS and CDR2 YFSETQ. This CDR3 has 16 residues. The ends were cut back, 4 bases at V and 2 bases at J, with 18 bases in the middle. The CDR3 sequence is CASSPSWAGFNTEAFF. CDR3 bases: TGCGCCAGCAGCCCATCCTGGGCAGGATTTAACACTGAAGCTTTCTTT.

The V and J genes are TRBV9 and TRBJ2-5; 8 bases agree with TRBD1. CDR3 length equals 13 residues. Germline V CDR1 and CDR2: SGDLS, YYNGEE. V lost 2 bases and J lost 5; bases outside the gene matches: 2. The CDR3 reads CASSVGQGETQYF. In DNA, the CDR3 is TGTGCCAGCAGCGTTGGACAGGGTGAGACCCAGTACTTC.

The rearrangement uses TRBV11-2 and TRBJ2-7; TRBD2 is a possible D gene (5 bases). V dropped 5 bases and J dropped 3 bases, with 14 bases sitting between them. Germline V gives CDR1 SGHAT, CDR2 FQNNGV. The CDR3 runs 14 residues. The DNA for the CDR3 is TGTGCCAGCAGCCACGCGGGTATTTACTACGAGCAGTACTTC. Encoded protein: CASSHAGIYYEQYF.

This clone has a handful of counts. The V and J genes are TRBV5-4 and TRBJ2-5; weak D call: TRBD2 (6 bases). This CDR3 is built from 15 residues. Germline assignment: CDR1 SGHNT and CDR2 YYREEE (reference sequence). Trimming cost V 0 bases and J 1 base, with 10 bases left between them. The CDR3 sequence is CASSLGRTTQETQYF. Here the CDR3 DNA reads TGTGCCAGCAGCTTGGGTCGGACTACCCAAGAGACCCAGTACTTC.

The genes are TRBV2 and TRBJ2-6; 7 nucleotides align to TRBD1. V shed 6 bases and J 2 bases; nucleotides not matched to a gene: 4. Germline lookup yields CDR1 SNHLY and CDR2 FYNNEI. CDR3 length equals 15 residues. This CDR3 is CASRRDRAGANVLTF. CDR3 nucleotide sequence: TGTGCCAGCAGGAGAGACAGGGCTGGGGCCAACGTCCTGACTTTC.

This clone occurred a few times. The rearrangement joins TRBV6-6 to TRBJ1-2; 8 nucleotides align to TRBD1. Germline V gene data show CDR1 as MNHNY and CDR2 as SVGAGI (reference sequence). The CDR3 totals 16 residues. Germline trimming cut 4 bases from V and 6 bases from J; bases unmatched to any gene: 13. The CDR3 coding sequence is TGTGCCAGCAGTTTTGGACAGGGTTTGGTCGTGGATGGCTACACCTTC. Amino acids: CASSFGQGLVVDGYTF.

J is TRBJ2-7 and V is TRBV9; TRBD2 aligns across 10 bases. Germline-derived CDR1 and CDR2 are SGDLS and YYNGEE. The CDR3 sequence is 15 residues long. V shed 0 bases and J 6 bases; nucleotides not matched to a gene: 6. CDR3: CASSVDLAGVGEQYF. The DNA of the CDR3 is TGTGCCAGCAGCGTAGACCTAGCGGGAGTGGGCGAGCAGTACTTC.

This chain uses TRBV18 with TRBJ1-2; 7 bases line up with TRBD1. Germline V gene data show CDR1 as KGHSH and CDR2 as LQKENI. CDR3 length: 15 residues. Trimming removed 2 bases from V and 6 bases from J; junction bases left unmatched: 9. This CDR3 reads CASSPSGQSGHGYTF. The CDR3 DNA sequence: TGTGCCAGCTCACCATCGGGACAGTCGGGTCATGGCTACACCTTC.

This clone was observed a handful of times. This chain uses TRBV6-5 with TRBJ1-6, with D unclear. In germline, CDR1 is MNHEY, CDR2 SVGAGI. The CDR3 length is 14 residues. With 6 bases removed from V and 8 bases from J, the gap between germline ends came to 14 bases. The CDR3 DNA is TGTGCCAGCAGGACCGGTTCAGGATATTCACCCCTCCACTTT. Translation gives CASRTGSGYSPLHF.